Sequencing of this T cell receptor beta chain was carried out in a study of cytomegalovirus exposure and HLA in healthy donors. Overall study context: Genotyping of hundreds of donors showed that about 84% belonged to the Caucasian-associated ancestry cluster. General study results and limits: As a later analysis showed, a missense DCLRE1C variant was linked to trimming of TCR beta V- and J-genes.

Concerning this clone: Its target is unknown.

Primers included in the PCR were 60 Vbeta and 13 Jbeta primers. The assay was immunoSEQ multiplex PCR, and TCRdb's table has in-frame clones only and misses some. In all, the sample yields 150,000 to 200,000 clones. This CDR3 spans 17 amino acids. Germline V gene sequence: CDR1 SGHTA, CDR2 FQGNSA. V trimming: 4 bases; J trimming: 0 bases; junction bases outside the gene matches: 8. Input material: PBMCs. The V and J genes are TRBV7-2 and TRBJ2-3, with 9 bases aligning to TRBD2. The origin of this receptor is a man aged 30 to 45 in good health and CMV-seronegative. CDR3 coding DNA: TGTGCCAGCAGCTCCCGTGTAGCGGGAGTAAGCACAGATACGCAGTATTTT. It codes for CASSSRVAGVSTDTQYF.